This paragraph reports one T cell receptor beta chain. V was trimmed by 4 bases and J by 2 bases, leaving 6 bases between them. The CDR3 covers 12 residues. Germline V lookup: CDR1 ENHRY, CDR2 SYGVKD. This sample stems from a study of CD8+ T cells in alopecia areata. Study-level information: Treated patients took oral tofacitinib at 5 to 10 mg twice daily.

Treatment of the sample: oral pan-JAK inhibitor, 5-10 mg twice daily. As the sequencing template, cDNA was produced by extracting RNA and reverse transcribing it. The protocol was immunoSEQ multiplex PCR, while the TCRdb copy is restricted to in-frame clones and leaves out a portion. The sample contains more than 100,000 clones, around 53% of which appear only once. The sample here was CD4+ T cells sorted from blood, taken at week 4, from a patient treated with tofacitinib. The V gene is TRBV10-3, the J gene TRBJ2-7; weak D call: TRBD1 (5 bases). The receptor was derived from a human donor with alopecia areata. The CDR3 loop is CAISGTTYEQYF. The CDR3 region has the DNA TGTGCCATCAGTGGGACAACCTACGAGCAGTACTTC.